By frequency, the clone carrying this TCR beta chain registers medium-sized (0.01 to 0.1%). Its antigen is not known. This entry comes from a study of CXCR3-negative and CXCR3-positive naive CD8 T cells. The study's findings and limits: TCR strength was inferred from TRB CDR3 properties, while surface CD5 was comparable between naive subsets.

The germline CDR1 and CDR2 sequences are MNHEY and SVGEGT. This CDR3 is 14 amino acids long. All TRB cDNA libraries came from 5' RACE performed with UMI labels. TCRdb reprocessed the 5' RACE reads, with one entry per CDR3 protein and no DNA. This sample contains about 5,500 distinct CDR3 sequences. This clonotype was sampled from a human donor in good health. Some clones in this sample may be carry-over from other donors' samples. The sample comprised naive CXCR3- CD8+ T cells from blood. Described subset: CD45RO-CCR7+CD27+CD95- naive CD8+ T cells lacking CXCR3 (TNR3-). The chain has TRBV6-2 or TRBV6-3 and TRBJ2-1; the TCRdb D gene call, TRBD1, has no DNA to confirm it. CDR3 amino acids: CASSGDRARNEQFF.